The present TCR beta chain was sequenced within a study of blood T cell repertoires in COVID-19. Study as a whole: The origin of the acute and convalescent COVID-19 samples was the United States, Italy and Spain.

In the authors' workflow: Amplification of reference gene primers provided the estimated nucleated cell counts. The repertoire was sequenced with immunoSEQ multiplex PCR; TCRdb's copy has only in-frame clones and lacks some. V and J calls and clone size are those listed in that table; D and trimming were worked out from the DNA. Among under 200,000 clones listed, about nine tenths were seen once. Germline values: CDR1 SGDLS, CDR2 YYNGEE. CDR3 length: 13 residues. After removal of 4 bases from V and 6 bases from J, the junction contained 3 bases not matched to a gene. The gene calls are TRBV9 and TRBJ2-1; 8 positions match TRBD2. The TCR was taken from a man between 65 and 85 years old with acute or convalescent COVID-19. The source material was peripheral blood. The CDR3 DNA reads as TGTGCCAGCAGCATTACTAGCGGCAATGAGCAGTTCTTC. Translated: CASSITSGNEQFF.